This T cell receptor (beta chain) appears in the sequencing data of a study of T cells after yellow fever vaccination. There are 17 residues in the CDR3. V shed 0 bases and J 6 bases; nucleotides not matched to a gene: 10. The germline V gene encodes CDR1 LGHNA and CDR2 YNFKEQ. One entry per CDR3 protein, called by TCRdb with MiXCR from the 5' RACE reads. Of over 35,000 distinct CDR3 sequences detected, approximately 6.3% appear once; the ten largest clones hold roughly a tenth. This clonotype occurred many times. This receptor was taken from a man aged 25 to 40 who received the YFV17D yellow fever vaccine. J is TRBJ2-3 and V is TRBV4-2; TRBD2 agrees at 9 bases. Here the sequenced sample was PBMCs, either bulk or a sorted T-cell subset (CD4+, CD8+, memory, or dextramer-sorted; not recorded which), taken 45 days after the yellow fever booster vaccination. CDR3 sequence (DNA): TGTGCCAGCAGCCAAGAGCCTAGCGGGGCCTCATGGGATACGCAGTATTTT. It translates to CASSQEPSGASWDTQYF.